These T cell receptor beta chains were read from a single sample in a study of T cell repertoires in cytomegalovirus infection. TCRdb re-called the reads through MiXCR, storing one row per CDR3 protein. The sample has 400,000 to 600,000 distinct CDR3 sequences, roughly 42% seen once. For these TCRs, the target antigens are not known. The sample in question was cultured PBMCs, obtained from culture after CMV antigen stimulation. The source is a human donor in good health (CMV status not recorded). Some clones in this sample may be carry-over from other donors' samples. Each CDR3 is given with its conserved first and last residue. A D gene is named only where the DNA matches it firmly. Some rows mark clone size as missing; the rest say once, few, many or name a class of expanded clone.

V gene: TRBV4-1
D gene: TRBD2
clone size: few
J gene: TRBJ2-2
CDR3 DNA: TGCGCCAGCAGCCAAGATCTGGGGACTAGCGTTACCGGGGAGCTGTTTTTT
CDR3 protein: CASSQDLGTSVTGELFF

V gene: TRBV12-3/TRBV12-4
D gene: .
clone size: .
J gene: TRBJ2-5
CDR3 DNA: TGTGCCAGCACCCCTAGAGACATACAAGAGACCCAGTACTTC
CDR3 protein: CASTPRDIQETQYF

V gene: TRBV5-4
D gene: .
clone size: once
J gene: TRBJ1-1
CDR3 DNA: TGTGCCAGCAGCTCGCCCTCGGATGGCCCACAAGCTTTCTTT
CDR3 protein: CASSSPSDGPQAFF

V gene: TRBV7-9
D gene: .
clone size: .
J gene: TRBJ2-5
CDR3 DNA: TGTGCCAGCAGCTTAGAGGGGACCTCTCAAGAGACCCAGTACTTC
CDR3 protein: CASSLEGTSQETQYF

V gene: TRBV7-2
D gene: .
clone size: .
J gene: TRBJ2-7
CDR3 DNA: TGTGCCAGCAGCTTAGAACCTCTGGTAACGGTCGAGCAGTACTTC
CDR3 protein: CASSLEPLVTVEQYF

V gene: TRBV6-2/TRBV6-3
D gene: TRBD1
clone size: .
J gene: TRBJ1-1
CDR3 DNA: TGTGCCAGCAGTTACTTGCCCTGGACAGGCGGCCGTGAAGCTTTCTTT
CDR3 protein: CASSYLPWTGGREAFF

V gene: TRBV5-1
D gene: .
clone size: many
J gene: TRBJ1-1
CDR3 DNA: TGTGCCAGCAGCTTAGACAGGAACACTGAAGCTTTCTTT
CDR3 protein: CASSLDRNTEAFF

V gene: TRBV19
D gene: .
clone size: once
J gene: TRBJ2-5
CDR3 DNA: TGTGCCAGTCGTACTGCGGAGACCCAGTACTTC
CDR3 protein: CASRTAETQYF

V gene: TRBV12-3/TRBV12-4
D gene: .
clone size: few
J gene: TRBJ1-2
CDR3 DNA: TGTGCCAGCAGTTTCGTGGAAACCTATGGCTACACCTTC
CDR3 protein: CASSFVETYGYTF

V gene: TRBV11-2
D gene: .
clone size: few
J gene: TRBJ1-4
CDR3 DNA: TGTGCCAGCAGCTTAGGATTTAGAGAAAAACTGTTTTTT
CDR3 protein: CASSLGFREKLFF

V gene: TRBV11-2
D gene: .
clone size: .
J gene: TRBJ2-3
CDR3 DNA: TGTGCCAGCAGCCTATTCGTGCCGGATACGCAGTATTTT
CDR3 protein: CASSLFVPDTQYF

V gene: TRBV5-5
D gene: .
clone size: few
J gene: TRBJ1-2
CDR3 DNA: TGTGCCAGCAGTAGGCCGTCATCCGGGCATGGCTACACCTTC
CDR3 protein: CASSRPSSGHGYTF

V gene: TRBV10-3
D gene: TRBD1
clone size: .
J gene: TRBJ1-4
CDR3 DNA: TGTGCCATCAGTGAGAATCGCGGACAGGGCCGTAATGAAAAACTGTTTTTT
CDR3 protein: CAISENRGQGRNEKLFF

V gene: TRBV7-2
D gene: TRBD1
clone size: few
J gene: TRBJ2-3
CDR3 DNA: TGTGCCACCACCGGGACAGGAGGGACTACGCAGTATTTT
CDR3 protein: CATTGTGGTTQYF

V gene: TRBV7-2
D gene: .
clone size: few
J gene: TRBJ1-1
CDR3 DNA: TGTGCCAGCAGCCCACCTAGTGGTTCGGTCACTGAAGCTTTCTTT
CDR3 protein: CASSPPSGSVTEAFF